A selection of T cell receptor beta chains follows, all from one sample in a study of response to subunit inactivated influenza vaccine. Via MiXCR, TCRdb re-called the RT-PCR reads, giving one row per CDR3 protein. The sample includes about 700,000 distinct CDR3 sequences, approximately 14% of them seen just once. Here the sequenced sample was PBMCs from blood, taken roughly 12 days after vaccination. These TCRs come from a man between 45 and 60 years old who received an inactivated influenza vaccine. Each CDR3 is given with its conserved first and last residue. The D gene is left open where the match is weak. Not all rows give a size; the values are once, few, many and, for expanded clones, a class.

j_call cdr3_length d_call clone_size v_call cdr3_aa cdr3_nt
TRBJ2-1 15 NA NA TRBV10-2 CASSEGTFRRDEQFF TGCGCCAGCAGTGAGGGGACATTCCGGCGCGATGAGCAGTTCTTC
TRBJ1-2 13 NA few TRBV5-1 CASSWAYHYGYTF TGCGCCAGCAGCTGGGCCTACCACTATGGCTACACCTTC
TRBJ2-2 15 TRBD1 many TRBV12-3/TRBV12-4 CASSPGQYLTGELFF TGTGCCAGCAGTCCGGGACAGTACCTAACCGGGGAGCTGTTTTTT
TRBJ2-5 10 NA NA TRBV20-1 CSGAEETQYF TGCAGTGGGGCAGAAGAGACCCAGTACTTC
TRBJ1-5 15 NA NA TRBV12-3/TRBV12-4 CASRSNGLRGEPQHF TGTGCCAGCAGATCTAATGGACTTCGCGGGGAGCCCCAGCATTTT
TRBJ2-3 15 TRBD1 NA TRBV20-1 CSAPGTGVGSDTQYF TGCAGTGCCCCCGGGACAGGGGTTGGCTCAGATACGCAGTATTTT
TRBJ2-5 15 NA few TRBV7-9 CASSLVVWDQETQYF TGTGCCAGCAGCTTAGTTGTCTGGGATCAAGAGACCCAGTACTTC
TRBJ2-7 14 NA NA TRBV12-3/TRBV12-4 CASSPQRISYEQYF TGTGCCAGCAGTCCGCAGCGGATCTCCTACGAGCAGTACTTC
TRBJ1-6 20 NA NA TRBV18 CASSLSHHVYFSSYNSPLHF TGTGCCAGCTCGTTGTCGCATCATGTGTACTTCAGCTCCTATAATTCACCCCTCCACTTT
TRBJ2-2 14 TRBD1 NA TRBV20-1 CSAKRQGNTGELFF TGCAGTGCTAAACGACAGGGGAACACCGGGGAGCTGTTTTTT
TRBJ2-5 14 TRBD1 NA TRBV10-3 CAISESGTEETQYF TGTGCCATCAGTGAGTCCGGGACAGAAGAGACCCAGTACTTC
TRBJ1-6 16 NA many TRBV6-5 CASSYSRGGADSPLHF TGTGCCAGCAGTTACTCGAGGGGGGGCGCGGATTCACCCCTCCACTTT
TRBJ2-1 16 TRBD2 NA TRBV7-3 CASSFSGGPPYNEQFF TGTGCCAGCAGTTTCAGCGGGGGGCCGCCCTACAATGAGCAGTTCTTC